The entry that follows covers one TCR beta chain sequence. Its antigen is still unknown. A junction end diverges from the germline sequence, so it may reflect a read error. This specimen comes from a study of tumor and adjacent non-tumor tissue in lung cancer. The library came from three nested PCR rounds adapted from ARM-PCR protocols. TCRdb re-derived calls from the multiplex PCR reads in MiXCR, one entry per CDR3 protein. Here the sample spans roughly 120,000 distinct CDR3 sequences, 84% being singletons. The study, taken as a whole, reports: Tumor tissue had significantly higher TCR diversity than normal lung.

RNA was extracted from bulk tissue without any cell sorting. Source material: lung tumor tissue. This TCR came from a man aged 65 to 79 with non-small cell lung cancer.

This CDR3 reads CASSYDADRGRTDTQYF. The CDR3 DNA follows: TGTGCTAGCAGTTATGATGCAGACAGGGGGCGCACAGATACGCAGTATTTT. The J gene is TRBJ2-3, the V gene TRBV6-6, with 10 bases aligning to TRBD1. Germline loops: CDR1 MNHNY, CDR2 SVGAGI (reference sequence). The CDR3 covers 17 residues.